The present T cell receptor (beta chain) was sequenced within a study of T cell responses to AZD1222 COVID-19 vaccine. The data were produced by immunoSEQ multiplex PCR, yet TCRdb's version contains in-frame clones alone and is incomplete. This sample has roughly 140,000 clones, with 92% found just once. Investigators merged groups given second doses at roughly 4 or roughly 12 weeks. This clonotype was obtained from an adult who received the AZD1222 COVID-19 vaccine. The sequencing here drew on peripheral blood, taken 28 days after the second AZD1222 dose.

The DNA for the CDR3 is TGTGCCTGGGGGGGAGGGGACACTGAAGCTTTCTTT. It encodes CAWGGGDTEAFF. The chain is built from TRBV30 and TRBJ1-1; maybe TRBD1 (5 bases). V was trimmed by 5 bases and J by 3 bases, leaving 10 bases between them. The CDR3 extends over 12 amino acids. Looked up from germline, CDR1 is GTSNPN and CDR2 is SVGIG (reference sequence).